This T cell receptor beta chain appears in the sequencing data of a study of blood T cell repertoires in COVID-19. The CDR3 is made up of 15 amino acids. CDR1 and CDR2 from the germline V gene are MDHEN and SYDVKM. Trimming pared 3 bases from V and 2 bases from J, leaving 11 bases between. The table came from immunoSEQ multiplex PCR; TCRdb's copy has only in-frame clones and leaves some out. This table has 340,000 or so clones, about 86% appearing once. V and J are TRBV28 and TRBJ1-5; D not certain. This sequence was found in a woman aged 40 to 50 with acute COVID-19. Sample: PBMCs or T cells enriched from blood (not recorded which). The CDR3 DNA is TGTGCCAGCAGTTTTGAGGGTCGGGGCAATCAGCCCCAGCATTTT. This translates into CASSFEGRGNQPQHF.